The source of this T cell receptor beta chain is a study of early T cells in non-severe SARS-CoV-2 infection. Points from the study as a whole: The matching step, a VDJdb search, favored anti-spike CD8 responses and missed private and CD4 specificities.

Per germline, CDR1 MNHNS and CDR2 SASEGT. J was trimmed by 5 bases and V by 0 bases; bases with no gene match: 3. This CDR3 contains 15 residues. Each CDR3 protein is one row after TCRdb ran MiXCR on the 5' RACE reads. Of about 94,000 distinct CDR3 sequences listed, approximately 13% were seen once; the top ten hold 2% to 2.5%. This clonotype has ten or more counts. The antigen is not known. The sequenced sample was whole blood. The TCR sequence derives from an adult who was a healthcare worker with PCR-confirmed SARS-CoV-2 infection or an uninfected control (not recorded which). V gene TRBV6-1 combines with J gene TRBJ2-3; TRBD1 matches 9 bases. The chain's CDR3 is CASSEAGTGRDTQYF. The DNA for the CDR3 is TGTGCCAGCAGTGAAGCGGGGACAGGGAGAGATACGCAGTATTTT.